This T cell receptor (beta chain) was profiled in a study of T cell changes during pregnancy in multiple sclerosis. This table comes from immunoSEQ multiplex PCR, and its TCRdb copy is limited to in-frame clones, with some not included. The table shows 100,000 or so clones, with 75% to 95% occurring only once. Germline CDR1 MDHEN, CDR2 SYDVKM. CDR3 size: 11 residues. Trimming left V 0 bases short and J 7 bases short, with 3 bases between. The specimen comprised peripheral blood, sampled in the second trimester of pregnancy. The genes are TRBV28 and TRBJ1-2; no definite D call. The TCR sequence derives from a female donor with multiple sclerosis, enrolled in a pregnancy study. CDR3 loop: CASSLWAGYTF. The CDR3 DNA sequence: TGTGCCAGCAGTTTATGGGCTGGCTACACCTTC.